This entry lists 29 T cell receptor beta chains sequenced from one sample in a study of cytomegalovirus exposure and HLA in healthy donors. The PCR was carried out with 60 Vbeta primers and 13 Jbeta primers. Method: immunoSEQ multiplex PCR; TCRdb's copy keeps in-frame clones and lacks some. Here the sample spans a few hundred thousand clones, about nine tenths being singletons. The sample consisted of PBMCs. The receptors here all came from a girl aged 2 to 10 in good health and CMV-seronegative.

V is TRBV4-2 and J is TRBJ2-7; the match to TRBD2 covers 10 bases. J lost 3 bases, V lost 4 bases, and 6 bases had no gene match. CDR1 and CDR2 from the germline V gene are LGHNA and YNFKEQ. The CDR3 runs to 15 residues. The CDR3 DNA follows: TGTGCCAGCAGCCCCCGGCTAGCGGGAGTCTACGAGCAGTACTTC. Amino acid sequence: CASSPRLAGVYEQYF.

The chain employs TRBV11-2 and TRBJ2-7; the match to TRBD2 covers 15 bases. Unmatched junction bases numbered 10, after V lost 3 bases and J lost 1 base. The CDR3 runs 19 residues. Germline V lookup: CDR1 SGHAT, CDR2 FQNNGV. The CDR3 reads CASSFRRGLAGGPSYEQYF. CDR3 coding DNA: TGTGCCAGCAGCTTTCGGCGTGGACTAGCGGGAGGGCCTTCCTACGAGCAGTACTTC.

The chain has TRBV27 and TRBJ2-5; D is perhaps TRBD2 (5 bases). The CDR3 is made up of 13 amino acids. V shed 3 bases and J shed 3 bases, with 8 bases lying between them. Germline CDR1 reads MNHEY; CDR2 reads SMNVEV (reference sequence). The CDR3 nucleotides read TGTGCCAGCAGTTTGTCCGGGGAAGAGACCCAGTACTTC. Translated, it gives CASSLSGEETQYF.

This rearrangement joins TRBV9 to TRBJ2-2; TRBD2 matches 14 bases. Germline V gene lookup returns CDR1 SGDLS and CDR2 YYNGEE. Trimming at V came to 3 bases and at J to 8 bases, leaving 6 bases not matched to a gene. The CDR3 has 16 amino acids. The CDR3 here is CASSGLAGGQAGELFF. The CDR3 DNA follows: TGTGCCAGCAGCGGACTAGCGGGGGGGCAAGCAGGGGAGCTGTTTTTT.

This chain uses TRBV30 with TRBJ2-3; 11 bases are shared with TRBD2. The CDR3 sequence is 14 residues long. CDR1 is GTSNPN and CDR2 is SVGIG in the germline V gene (reference sequence). For the CDR3, the DNA is TGTGCTCTTAGTGTAGCGGGAGGGGGCTCTACGCAGTATTTT. It encodes CALSVAGGGSTQYF.

The count of this clone is one. The germline gene is not matched at one end of the junction; a read error may be the cause. The chain joins TRBV5-6 to TRBJ2-7; possibly TRBD1 for D (6 bases). The CDR3 length is 13 residues. Germline CDR1 is SGHDT and CDR2 is YYEEEE. CDR3 sequence (DNA): TGTGCCAGCAGCTTGGGGGACACTACCAACCCCCGCTTC. Protein product: CASSLGDTTNPRF.

The chain is built from TRBV5-1 and TRBJ2-2, with D perhaps matching TRBD1 (5 bases). CDR3 length: 17 residues. Germline V lookup: CDR1 SGHRS, CDR2 YFSETQ. V was shortened by 2 bases and J by 0 bases, with 14 bases between the two germline ends. The CDR3 nucleotides read TGCGCCAGCAGCTTTAACCCCAGGGCCGCGAACACCGGGGAGCTGTTTTTT. This codes for CASSFNPRAANTGELFF. Based on the CDR3 plus reference TRBV5-1 and TRBJ2-2, the full variable domain is KAGVTQTPRYLIKTRGQQVTLSCSPISGHRSVSWYQQTPGQGLQFLFEYFSETQRNKGNFPGRFSGRQFSNSRSEMNVSTLELGDSALYLCASSFNPRAANTGELFFGEGSRLTVL.

The chain links TRBV6-5 to TRBJ1-3; D perhaps matches TRBD1 (6 bases). V lost 5 bases to trimming and J lost 4 bases, with 15 bases between them. The CDR3 is 15 residues long. Per germline, CDR1 MNHEY and CDR2 SVGAGI. In DNA form, the CDR3 reads TGTGCCAGCAGTGGAACCGGGACACAAGGAAACACCATATATTTT. Protein sequence: CASSGTGTQGNTIYF.

On this clone: At one end, the junction sequence differs from germline, possibly due to a read error. The chain combines TRBV7-7 with TRBJ2-5; 15 bases align to TRBD2. There are 17 residues in the CDR3. Germline lookup yields CDR1 SSHAT and CDR2 FNYEAQ (reference sequence). CDR3 DNA: TGTGCTAGCAGCCCTGGGACTAGCGGGGGGCGGGGAGAGACCCAGTACTTC. Residues: CASSPGTSGGRGETQYF.

This CDR3 reads CASSPNPGTQYF. In DNA, the CDR3 is TGCGCCAGCAGCCCGAACCCGGGGACCCAGTACTTC. This rearrangement joins TRBV4-1 to TRBJ2-5; no firm D call. V was shortened by 4 bases and J by 7 bases, with 10 bases between the two germline ends. Per the germline V gene, CDR1 is MGHRA and CDR2 is YSYEKL. This CDR3 is 12 amino acids long.

The CDR3 protein is CAISDSGLAGGPGTGELFF. In DNA form, the CDR3 reads TGTGCCATCAGTGACTCCGGACTAGCGGGAGGGCCTGGCACCGGGGAGCTGTTTTTT. V and J are TRBV10-3 and TRBJ2-2, with 15 nucleotides matching TRBD2. The V gene end was trimmed by 3 bases and the J gene end by 4 bases; junction bases not matched to a gene: 9. Looked up from germline, CDR1 is ENHRY and CDR2 is SYGVKD. This CDR3 has 19 residues.

This clone was counted once. J is TRBJ2-7 and V is TRBV7-6; TRBD1 is a possible D gene (6 bases). Trimming removed 8 bases from V and 3 bases from J, with 14 bases in between. Looked up from germline, CDR1 is SGHVS and CDR2 is FNYEAQ. This CDR3 is built from 13 residues. The CDR3 nucleotides are TGTGCCAGCTCGGACAGTTTTGGCTACGAGCAGTACTTC. Translation gives CASSDSFGYEQYF.

The gene calls are TRBV30 and TRBJ2-7; D is possibly TRBD2 (5 bases). The CDR3 covers 13 residues. Per germline, CDR1 GTSNPN and CDR2 SVGIG (reference sequence). The germline V and J ends were trimmed by 0 bases and 7 bases, with 13 bases remaining between them. This CDR3 is CAWSVSGFREQYF. The CDR3 DNA follows: TGTGCCTGGAGTGTTTCGGGGTTCAGGGAGCAGTACTTC. The complete variable domain, with remaining parts taken from reference TRBV30 and TRBJ2-7, reads SQTIHQWPATLVQPVGSPLSLECTVEGTSNPNLYWYRQAAGRGLQLLFYSVGIGQISSEVPQNLSASRPQDRQFILSSKKLLLSDSGFYLCAWSVSGFREQYFGPGTRLTVT.

This clone was seen more than once but under ten times. The chain links TRBV5-6 to TRBJ1-5; D unclear. V lost 1 base and J lost 0, with 5 bases in between. Germline values: CDR1 SGHDT, CDR2 YYEEEE. The CDR3 runs 14 residues. This chain's CDR3 is CASSLQNSNQPQHF. Written as DNA, the CDR3 is TGTGCCAGCAGCTTGCAGAATAGCAATCAGCCCCAGCATTTT.

The V gene is TRBV5-1, the J gene TRBJ1-1; no reliable D call. CDR1 and CDR2 from the germline V gene are SGHRS and YFSETQ. CDR3 size: 13 residues. The V and J ends lost 0 bases and 2 bases respectively, with 5 bases between them. Written as DNA, the CDR3 is TGCGCCAGCAGCTTGGGGCCAAACACTGAAGCTTTCTTT. This gives the protein CASSLGPNTEAFF.

The chain links TRBV28 to TRBJ2-2; 16 nucleotides line up with TRBD2. Germline CDR1 reads MDHEN; CDR2 reads SYDVKM. With 8 bases clipped from V and 1 base from J, the junction kept 4 bases outside the gene matches. The CDR3 extends over 17 amino acids. The CDR3 protein is CASLGTSGGENTGELFF. Here the CDR3 DNA reads TGTGCCAGCCTCGGGACTAGCGGGGGGGAGAACACCGGGGAGCTGTTTTTT.

V is TRBV27 and J is TRBJ2-7; 10 bases map to TRBD2. V was clipped by 4 bases and J by 5 bases; unmatched bases: 8. Germline V gives CDR1 MNHEY, CDR2 SMNVEV (reference sequence). This CDR3 comprises 15 residues. The CDR3 bases are TGTGCCAGCAGTTCCCTAGCGGGAGTAAATAACGAGCAGTACTTC. Translating it yields CASSSLAGVNNEQYF.

The chain joins TRBV7-9 to TRBJ2-7; D unresolved. CDR3 size: 12 residues. Trimming removed 4 bases from V and 6 bases from J, with 10 bases in between. CDR1 SEHNR and CDR2 FQNEAQ come from the germline V gene (reference sequence). Written as DNA, the CDR3 is TGTGCCAGCAGCTCCCTTCGGAGCGAGCAGTACTTC. Translating gives CASSSLRSEQYF.

The genes are TRBV5-1 and TRBJ1-1; D is uncertain. CDR3 size: 15 residues. V lost 0 bases to trimming and J lost 4 bases, with 13 bases between them. Germline V CDR1 and CDR2: SGHRS, YFSETQ. The CDR3 nucleotides read TGCGCCAGCAGCTTGGAGCCACTGAGTGCCACTGAAGCTTTCTTT. It encodes CASSLEPLSATEAFF.

The rearrangement joins TRBV10-3 to TRBJ1-1, with TRBD1 matching 8 bases. Germline values: CDR1 ENHRY, CDR2 SYGVKD. The CDR3 length is 15 residues. The V gene end was trimmed by 4 bases and the J gene end by 1 base; junction bases not matched to a gene: 5. The CDR3 DNA is TGTGCCATCAGTGGGGGGGGACAGGAGAACACTGAAGCTTTCTTT. It yields the protein CAISGGGQENTEAFF.

The rearrangement links TRBV19 to TRBJ2-3; a weak D match, TRBD1 (6 bases). This CDR3 region has 12 residues. The germline V and J ends were trimmed by 5 bases and 14 bases, with 17 bases remaining between them. Germline CDR1 and CDR2: LNHDA and SQIVND (reference sequence). CDR3 loop: CASSSQGTLLYF. The CDR3, as DNA: TGTGCCAGTAGTTCTCAGGGGACCCTGCTGTATTTT.

There are a few counts of this clone. This rearrangement joins TRBV14 to TRBJ1-2; unclear D gene. The CDR3 extends over 12 amino acids. The germline CDR1 and CDR2 sequences are SGHDN and FVKESK. With 1 base removed from V and 5 bases from J, the gap between germline ends came to 5 bases. DNA for the CDR3: TGTGCCAGCAGCCAAGGGACTTATGGCTACACCTTC. Translated, it gives CASSQGTYGYTF.

The rearrangement uses TRBV10-3 and TRBJ1-5, with a tentative D call TRBD1 (5 bases). The CDR3 runs to 14 residues. Germline V gene data show CDR1 as ENHRY and CDR2 as SYGVKD. V was shortened by 9 bases and J by 4 bases, with 16 bases between the two germline ends. CDR3 region: CAINDGGRNQPQHF. The CDR3 nucleotides read TGTGCCATAAATGACGGGGGTCGTAATCAGCCCCAGCATTTT.

In the case of this clone: The junction shows a germline mismatch at one end, possibly a read error. V gene TRBV7-7 combines with J gene TRBJ2-7, with 8 bases aligning to TRBD2. The CDR3 runs to 14 residues. The germline V gene encodes CDR1 SSHAT and CDR2 FNYEAQ (reference sequence). Written as DNA, the CDR3 is TGTGCTAGCAGCTTAGGCGGGGGGCCCGACGAGCAGTACTTC. Amino acids: CASSLGGGPDEQYF.

As regards this clone: The same CDR3 also results from other DNA sequences found in this sample. The chain carries TRBV9 and TRBJ1-6, with D tentatively TRBD1 (5 bases). Germline V gives CDR1 SGDLS, CDR2 YYNGEE. The CDR3 has 16 residues. The ends were cut back, 0 bases at V and 0 bases at J, with 7 bases in the middle. CDR3 protein: CASSVGQSSYNSPLHF. The CDR3 DNA is TGTGCCAGCAGCGTAGGACAGAGCTCCTATAATTCACCCCTCCACTTT.

The rearrangement links TRBV7-8 to TRBJ1-5; D gene ambiguous. The CDR3 is made up of 12 amino acids. Looked up from germline, CDR1 is SGHVS and CDR2 is FQNEAQ. The ends were cut back, 6 bases at V and 9 bases at J, with 12 bases in the middle. The CDR3 region is CASSEVWMPQHF. CDR3 DNA: TGTGCCAGCAGTGAGGTCTGGATGCCCCAGCATTTT.

In DNA form, the CDR3 reads TGTGCCAGCAGCTTTGGACCGGGACTAGCTGGGAATGAGCAGTTCTTC. It is translated as CASSFGPGLAGNEQFF. The genes are TRBV7-6 and TRBJ2-1; 9 nucleotides agree with TRBD2. The germline CDR1 and CDR2 sequences are SGHVS and FNYEAQ. This CDR3 has 16 residues. V lost 3 bases and J lost 7; bases outside the gene matches: 10.

The CDR3 reads CASRATGGSNQPQHF. The CDR3 region has the DNA TGTGCCAGCAGAGCGACAGGGGGAAGCAATCAGCCCCAGCATTTT. The V and J genes are TRBV6-5 and TRBJ1-5, with TRBD1 matching 9 bases. This CDR3 is built from 15 residues. Germline lookup yields CDR1 MNHEY and CDR2 SVGAGI. V dropped 6 bases and J dropped 1; count of bases not matched to a gene: 4.

The sample holds one count of this clone. The V call is TRBV30, the J call TRBJ2-3, with TRBD1 matching 8 bases. J was trimmed by 2 bases and V by 1 base; bases with no gene match: 8. This CDR3 has 16 residues. Germline V CDR1 and CDR2: GTSNPN, SVGIG (reference sequence). CDR3 sequence reads: CAWSGGRGRNTDTQYF. CDR3 in DNA: TGTGCCTGGAGTGGGGGCAGGGGGCGCAACACAGATACGCAGTATTTT.